Listed below are T cell receptor beta chains from one sample, sequenced in a study of T-cell memory formation after mild COVID-19. Each CDR3 protein gets one entry after TCRdb re-called the 5' RACE reads with MiXCR. This sample has around 200,000 distinct CDR3 sequences, with 27% found just once. Source material: PBMCs or a T cell subset sorted from them (not recorded which). These receptors all come from an adult woman who had mild COVID-19 (a few samples of this study predate the infection). Cell type and time point are not known. Both conserved end residues are part of each CDR3. A D gene is named only where the DNA matches it firmly. Rows may omit the clone size; those that give it use once, few, many or a size class.

>TRBV27|NA|TRBJ2-3|13|few
TGTGCCAGCTTAGGAGGGCCGGGAGATACGCAGTATTTT
CASLGGPGDTQYF
>TRBV15|NA|TRBJ1-6|14|few
TGTGCCACCAGCAGACTCTCCCTGAATTCACCCCTCCACTTT
CATSRLSLNSPLHF
>TRBV2|NA|TRBJ2-5|13|NA
TGTGCCAGCAGTGAATTGGCCCAAGAGACCCAGTACTTC
CASSELAQETQYF
>TRBV28|NA|TRBJ1-4|12|NA
TGTGCCAGCAGTTCCCTGGGAGTAAAACTGTTTTTT
CASSSLGVKLFF
>TRBV3-1|NA|TRBJ1-2|14|few
TGTGCCAGCAGTGCTTACAGGGACTATTATGGCTACACCTTC
CASSAYRDYYGYTF
>TRBV12-3/TRBV12-4|TRBD2|TRBJ2-7|15|NA
TGTGCCAGCAGTATAGCGGGAAGAACGGCCTACGAGCAGTACTTC
CASSIAGRTAYEQYF
>TRBV15|NA|TRBJ1-1|17|many
TGTGCCACCAGCAGAGATAGCTTCCCGGCGAGGAACACTGAAGCTTTCTTT
CATSRDSFPARNTEAFF
>TRBV15|NA|TRBJ1-4|12|NA
TGTGCCACCAGCAGAGACCGGGTTCAACTGTTTTTT
CATSRDRVQLFF
>TRBV18|TRBD1|TRBJ1-6|17|NA
TGTGCCAGCTCACCGGGTAGAGGGGGCGTTAAGATTTCACCCCTCCACTTT
CASSPGRGGVKISPLHF
>TRBV6-2/TRBV6-3|NA|TRBJ1-2|13|NA
TGTGCCAGCAGTGCGGACCGGGGGCACGGCTACACCTTC
CASSADRGHGYTF
>TRBV5-1|NA|TRBJ2-5|14|NA
TGCGCCAGCACAGAAGGTGAGGGAGAGGAGACCCAGTACTTC
CASTEGEGEETQYF
>TRBV9|NA|TRBJ2-5|14|NA
TGTGCCAGCAGCAGAATGGGGGACCAAGAGACCCAGTACTTC
CASSRMGDQETQYF
>TRBV19|TRBD2|TRBJ2-1|13|NA
TGTGCCAGTAGCTTCACTAGCGTCGGTGAGCAGTTCTTC
CASSFTSVGEQFF
>TRBV12-3/TRBV12-4|TRBD1|TRBJ1-4|15|NA
TGTGCCAGCAGAAGCCGGGACAGATTTAATGAAAAACTGTTTTTT
CASRSRDRFNEKLFF
>TRBV24-1|NA|TRBJ1-2|13|NA
TGTGCCACCAGTGTTAACAATGGCTATGGCTACACCTTC
CATSVNNGYGYTF
>TRBV5-1|NA|TRBJ2-7|14|few
TGCGCCAGCAGCTTGACCGGTCCCCCCTACGAGCAGTACTTC
CASSLTGPPYEQYF
>TRBV9|TRBD1|TRBJ2-1|18|few
TGTGCCAGCAGCGTCACCCAGACGAGGGACAGGGCCTACAATGAGCAGTTCTTC
CASSVTQTRDRAYNEQFF
>TRBV20-1|TRBD1|TRBJ2-4|12|NA
TGCAGTGCTAGCGGACAGGGACACATTCAGTACTTC
CSASGQGHIQYF
>TRBV4-1|TRBD1|TRBJ1-5|16|few
TGCGCCAGCAGCCAAGCCGGGACAGGTATGGGGTGGCCCCAGCATTTT
CASSQAGTGMGWPQHF
>TRBV4-2|TRBD1|TRBJ1-2|15|NA
TGTGCCAGCAGCCCTTTTGACCGGGACAGCTATGGCTACACCTTC
CASSPFDRDSYGYTF
>TRBV9|NA|TRBJ2-5|14|NA
TGTGCCACCGCTCAGGGACAAGATCAAGAGACCCAGTACTTC
CATAQGQDQETQYF
>TRBV6-5|TRBD1|TRBJ1-2|13|NA
TGTGCCAGCAGCTCAGGGGGGAGAAGGGGCTACACCTTC
CASSSGGRRGYTF